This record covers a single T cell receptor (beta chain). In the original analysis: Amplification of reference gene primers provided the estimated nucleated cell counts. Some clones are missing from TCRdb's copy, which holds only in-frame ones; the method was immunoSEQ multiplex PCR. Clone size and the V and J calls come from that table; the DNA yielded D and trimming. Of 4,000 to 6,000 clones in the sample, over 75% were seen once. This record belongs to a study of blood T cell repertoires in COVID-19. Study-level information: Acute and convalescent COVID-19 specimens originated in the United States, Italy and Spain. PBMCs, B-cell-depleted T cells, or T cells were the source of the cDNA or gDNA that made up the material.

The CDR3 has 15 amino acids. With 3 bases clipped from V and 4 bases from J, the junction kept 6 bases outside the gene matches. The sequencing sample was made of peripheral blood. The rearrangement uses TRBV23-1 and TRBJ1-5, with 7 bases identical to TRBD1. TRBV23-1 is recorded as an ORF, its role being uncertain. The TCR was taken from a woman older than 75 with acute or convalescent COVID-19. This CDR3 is CASSHDRVVNQPQHF. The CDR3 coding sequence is TGCGCCAGCAGTCATGACAGGGTGGTGAATCAGCCCCAGCATTTT.